The 13 T cell receptor beta chains below were found in one sample sequenced in a study of human T cells and chemical hapten exposure. The sample's time point: pre-sensitization, week 0. As for treatment: therapeutic diphenylcyclopropenone sensitization with weekly scalp DPC. TCRdb re-called the RACE reads through MiXCR, storing one row per CDR3 protein. The sample holds some 400,000 distinct CDR3 sequences; roughly 5.3% are singletons and the top ten take 2.5% to 3%. This specimen consisted of whole blood, obtained in connection with sensitization to the hapten diphenylcyclopropenone (DPC). Receptor source: a woman between 50 and 59 years old with alopecia areata. Some clones in this sample may be carry-over from other donors' samples.

This clonotype showed up many times. CDR3 nucleotide sequence: TGTGCCAGCAGCCATCGCACAGGGCCCTCCTACAATGAGCAGTTCTTC. This codes for CASSHRTGPSYNEQFF. V and J are TRBV6-5 and TRBJ2-1, with D maybe TRBD1 (6 bases). CDR3 length: 16 residues. From germline, CDR1 is MNHEY and CDR2 SVGAGI. Between the trimmed V and J ends, which lost 6 bases and 0 bases, there was a span of 15 bases.

The chain links TRBV13 to TRBJ1-2; the D is unclear. Per the germline V gene, CDR1 is PRHDT and CDR2 is FYEKMQ (reference sequence). V was shortened by 5 bases and J by 4 bases, with 2 bases between the two germline ends. The CDR3 extends over 10 amino acids. DNA of the CDR3: TGTGCCAGCAGCGCCTATGGCTACACCTTC. Translating it yields CASSAYGYTF.

The chain combines TRBV12-3 or TRBV12-4 with TRBJ2-3; unclear D gene. V lost 3 bases to trimming and J lost 6 bases, with 13 bases between them. The CDR3 has 14 amino acids. The CDR3 DNA reads TGTGCCAGCAGTTTCGGGCGTTCTGGGGATACGCAGTATTTT. Protein: CASSFGRSGDTQYF.

This clonotype appeared many times. V and J are TRBV27 and TRBJ1-5, with TRBD1 matching over 7 bases. V trimming: 2 bases; J trimming: 6 bases; junction bases outside the gene matches: 4. CDR3 length: 14 residues. Germline V gene sequence: CDR1 MNHEY, CDR2 SMNVEV (reference sequence). The CDR3 sequence is CASSLGGGSQPQHF. Written as DNA, the CDR3 is TGTGCCAGCAGTTTAGGAGGGGGCTCTCAGCCCCAGCATTTT.

This clonotype was found many times. The CDR3 DNA follows: TGCAGTGCTAGAACGGACAGGGGAATCGTGGAGCAGTACTTC. Translation gives CSARTDRGIVEQYF. V gene TRBV20-1 combines with J gene TRBJ2-7, with 9 bases identical to TRBD1. CDR3 size: 14 residues. Germline CDR1 is DFQATT and CDR2 is SNEGSKA (reference sequence). The trim removed 2 bases at V and 7 bases at J, leaving 9 bases unmatched.

This sequence joins TRBV10-2 and TRBJ1-1; no clear D. Trimming took 6 bases from V and 9 from J, leaving 8 bases between them. The CDR3 totals 10 residues. CDR1 is WSHSY and CDR2 is SAAADI in the germline V gene. CDR3 DNA: TGCGCCAGCAGCGGATTAAAAGCTTTCTTT. Protein: CASSGLKAFF.

The chain has TRBV12-3 or TRBV12-4 and TRBJ1-6; no reliable D call. This CDR3 comprises 14 residues. With 8 bases removed from V and 13 bases from J, the gap between germline ends came to 21 bases. CDR3 sequence reads: CASRSSLSPSPLHF. The CDR3 DNA is TGTGCCAGCCGTTCGTCCCTTTCACCCAGTCCCCTCCACTTT.

This CDR3 reads CASSLAGPHDTQYF. CDR3 DNA: TGTGCCAGCAGCTTAGCGGGACCCCACGATACGCAGTATTTT. The chain recombines TRBV7-8 with TRBJ2-3; D is possibly TRBD1 or TRBD2 (5 bases each). The CDR3 spans 14 residues. V lost 0 bases and J 6 bases, leaving 10 bases between the germline ends. Looked up from germline, CDR1 is SGHVS and CDR2 is FQNEAQ.

This clonotype came up a few times. The chain uses TRBV3-1 and TRBJ2-3; TRBD2 might be the D (5 bases). Germline loops: CDR1 LGHDT, CDR2 YNNKEL (reference sequence). The length of the CDR3 is 12 residues. Trimming removed 6 bases from V and 9 bases from J, with 13 bases in between. The CDR3 protein is CASSSWERTQYF. The CDR3 nucleotides are TGTGCCAGCAGTTCCTGGGAGAGAACGCAGTATTTT.

In regard to this clonotype: A single base separates this from a much larger clone, so it may be a read error. The chain uses TRBV29-1 and TRBJ2-3; a possible D gene is TRBD2 (6 bases). Germline V gene sequence: CDR1 SQVTM, CDR2 ANQGSEA. V shed 7 bases and J shed 4 bases, with 18 bases lying between them. CDR3 length: 14 amino acids. In DNA, the CDR3 is TGCAGCGCCAGACTGGCGGGGAGATCAGATACGCAGTATTTT. As protein: CSARLAGRSDTQYF.

This clonotype has more than one count but fewer than ten. The V call is TRBV27, the J call TRBJ1-6; 9 positions match TRBD1. Losses at the gene ends were 8 bases for V and 9 bases for J; bases not matched to a gene: 14. Germline V gene sequence: CDR1 MNHEY, CDR2 SMNVEV (reference sequence). This CDR3 has 16 residues. The CDR3 nucleotides are TGTGCCAGCCGAAGGACAGGGGTCGATTTATTTTCACCCCTCCACTTT. Protein sequence: CASRRTGVDLFSPLHF.

This clonotype was recorded many times. The rearrangement links TRBV3-1 to TRBJ1-2; 9 bases are shared with TRBD1. J lost 2 bases, V lost 2 bases, and 3 bases had no gene match. The CDR3 has 15 amino acids. The germline V gene has CDR1 LGHDT and CDR2 YNNKEL (reference sequence). The CDR3 DNA is TGTGCCAGCAGCCAATCAACAGGGGGCAACTATGGCTACACCTTC. Translating it yields CASSQSTGGNYGYTF.

This clonotype was seen many times. The J gene is TRBJ2-1, the V gene TRBV18, with D unresolved. V gave up 6 bases and J gave up 8 bases, with 20 bases separating them. The CDR3 contains 15 residues. Per germline, CDR1 KGHSH and CDR2 LQKENI. The CDR3 reads CASSPLPLDPDEQFF. In nucleotides, the CDR3 is TGTGCCAGCTCGCCCCTCCCGCTAGACCCTGATGAGCAGTTCTTC.